The 7 T cell receptor beta chains below all came from one sample that was sequenced in a study of blood T cell repertoires in COVID-19 (dated by TCRdb to 2020 to 2021). Libraries were prepared through the immunoSEQ multiplex PCR assay. The immuneACCESS repertoire file appears here via TCRdb, limited to in-frame rearrangements. These files lack a portion of the clones; in checked studies, under half of the deficit traces to unresolved V genes, and the cause of the others is not known. In all, the sample holds under 150,000 clones, and over 80% of those were seen once. The top ten constitute 1.9% of the sample. The sample consisted of peripheral blood. All receptors derive from a man between 65 and 85 years old with acute or convalescent COVID-19.

This clone appeared a single time. The chain employs TRBV5-1 and TRBJ2-6; no definite D call. The length of the CDR3 is 15 residues. Deletions cut 6 bases from V and 0 bases from J, with 10 bases between. Germline values: CDR1 SGHRS, CDR2 YFSETQ. This CDR3 reads CASTRDNSGANVLTF. The CDR3 nucleotides read TGCGCCAGCACACGAGACAACTCTGGGGCCAACGTCCTGACTTTC. Full variable domain (outside the CDR3, taken from reference TRBV5-1 and TRBJ2-6): KAGVTQTPRYLIKTRGQQVTLSCSPISGHRSVSWYQQTPGQGLQFLFEYFSETQRNKGNFPGRFSGRQFSNSRSEMNVSTLELGDSALYLCASTRDNSGANVLTFGAGSRLTVL.

This chain uses TRBV27 with TRBJ2-4; maybe TRBD1 (6 bases). The CDR3 covers 19 residues. Germline V lookup: CDR1 MNHEY, CDR2 SMNVEV (reference sequence). The V end lost 4 bases, the J end lost 8 bases, and 30 bases lay between the germline ends. The CDR3 loop reads CASSSLTTGLGRHYDIQYF. CDR3 nucleotides: TGTGCCAGCAGTTCCCTAACGACAGGACTTGGAAGGCACTACGACATTCAGTACTTC.

CDR3 protein: CASAGGTEAFF. CDR3 nucleotides: TGTGCCAGCGCGGGGGGTACTGAAGCTTTCTTT. The chain combines TRBV5-4 with TRBJ1-1, with D possibly TRBD1 on 5 matching bases. The CDR3 loop spans 11 amino acids. V lost 7 bases and J lost 5, with 9 bases in between. Germline lookup yields CDR1 SGHNT and CDR2 YYREEE (reference sequence).

This rearrangement joins TRBV29-1 to TRBJ1-1, with TRBD1 matching over 11 bases. Germline trimming cut 7 bases from V and 6 bases from J; bases unmatched to any gene: 4. This CDR3 spans 12 amino acids. Germline CDR1 reads SQVTM; CDR2 reads ANQGSEA. In nucleotides, the CDR3 is TGCAGCGCGGGGGGACAGGGGGCTGAAGCTTTCTTT. Translating gives CSAGGQGAEAFF.

This chain uses TRBV6-1 with TRBJ1-5; D unresolved. The CDR3 runs to 15 residues. Trimming removed 3 bases from V and 0 bases from J, with 9 bases in between. Germline-derived CDR1 and CDR2 are MNHNS and SASEGT. The CDR3 nucleotides read TGTGCCAGCAGTGATGGCAGTTATAGCAATCAGCCCCAGCATTTT. Translation gives CASSDGSYSNQPQHF.

This chain joins TRBV5-1 and TRBJ2-3; maybe TRBD1 (6 bases). This CDR3 spans 15 amino acids. V gave up 0 bases and J gave up 6 bases, with 14 bases separating them. Per the germline V gene, CDR1 is SGHRS and CDR2 is YFSETQ. CDR3 loop: CASSLEWGHTDTQYF. The CDR3 DNA reads TGCGCCAGCAGCTTGGAGTGGGGGCACACGGATACGCAGTATTTT.

J is TRBJ2-2 and V is TRBV30, with a tentative D call TRBD1 (6 bases). CDR1 is GTSNPN, CDR2 SVGIG, per germline (reference sequence). CDR3 length: 14 amino acids. The V end lost 3 bases, the J end lost 0 bases, and 8 bases lay between the germline ends. CDR3 loop: CAWSRGTNTGELFF. CDR3 DNA sequence: TGTGCCTGGAGCAGGGGCACGAACACCGGGGAGCTGTTTTTT.